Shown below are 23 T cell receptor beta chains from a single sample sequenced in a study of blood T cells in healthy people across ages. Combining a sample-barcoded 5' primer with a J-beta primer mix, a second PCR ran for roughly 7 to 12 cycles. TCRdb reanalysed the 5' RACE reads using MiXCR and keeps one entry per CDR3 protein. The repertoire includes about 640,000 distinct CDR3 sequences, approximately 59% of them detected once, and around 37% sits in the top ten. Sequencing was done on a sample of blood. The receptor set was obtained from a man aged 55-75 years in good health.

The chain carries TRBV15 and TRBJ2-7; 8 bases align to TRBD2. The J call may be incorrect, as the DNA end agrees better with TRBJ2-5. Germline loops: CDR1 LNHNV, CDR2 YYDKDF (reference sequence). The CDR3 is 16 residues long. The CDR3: CATSRDFSGGQETQYF. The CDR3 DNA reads TGTGCCACCAGCAGAGATTTCAGCGGGGGACAAGAGACCCAGTACTTC.

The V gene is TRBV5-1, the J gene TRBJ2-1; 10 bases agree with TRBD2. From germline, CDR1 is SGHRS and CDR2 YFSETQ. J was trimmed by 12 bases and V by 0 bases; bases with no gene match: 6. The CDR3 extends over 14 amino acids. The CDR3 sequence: CASSLDSGGSPQFF. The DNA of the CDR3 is TGCGCCAGCAGCTTGGATAGCGGGGGGTCCCCGCAGTTCTTC.

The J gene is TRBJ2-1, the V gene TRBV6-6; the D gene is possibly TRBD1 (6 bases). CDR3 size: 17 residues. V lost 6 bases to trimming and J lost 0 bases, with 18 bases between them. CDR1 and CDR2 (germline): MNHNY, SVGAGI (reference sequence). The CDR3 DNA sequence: TGTGCCAGCAGACCCGGACAGACCCGTAGCTCCTACAATGAGCAGTTCTTC. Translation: CASRPGQTRSSYNEQFF.

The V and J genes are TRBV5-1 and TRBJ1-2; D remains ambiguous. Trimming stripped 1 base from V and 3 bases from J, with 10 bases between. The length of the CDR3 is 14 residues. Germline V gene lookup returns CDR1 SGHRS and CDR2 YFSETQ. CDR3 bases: TGCGCCAGCAGCTTGTCGGCCTTCGACTATGGCTACACCTTC. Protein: CASSLSAFDYGYTF.

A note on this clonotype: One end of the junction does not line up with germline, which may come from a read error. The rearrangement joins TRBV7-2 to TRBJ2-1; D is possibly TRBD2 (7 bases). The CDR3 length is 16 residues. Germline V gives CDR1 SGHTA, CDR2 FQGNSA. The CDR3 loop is CAGSPQAGDTYNEQFF. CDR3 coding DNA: TGTGCCGGCAGCCCACAGGCGGGGGACACCTACAATGAGCAGTTCTTC.

The CDR3 DNA is TGCGCCAGCAGCGTTCCGGGGCAGGGGGCTTCTGAAAAACTGTTTTTT. This gives the protein CASSVPGQGASEKLFF. The V call is TRBV4-1, the J call TRBJ1-4; 8 bases are shared with TRBD1. With V trimmed by 5 bases and J by 7 bases, 12 bases remained unmatched. Germline CDR1 and CDR2: MGHRA and YSYEKL. The CDR3 length is 16 residues.

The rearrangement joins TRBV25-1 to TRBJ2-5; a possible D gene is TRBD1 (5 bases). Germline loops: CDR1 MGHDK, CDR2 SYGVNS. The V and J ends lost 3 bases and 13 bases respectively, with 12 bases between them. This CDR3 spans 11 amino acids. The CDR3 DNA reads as TGTGCCAGCAGTGATGGGGCAGCACCGTACTTC. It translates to CASSDGAAPYF.

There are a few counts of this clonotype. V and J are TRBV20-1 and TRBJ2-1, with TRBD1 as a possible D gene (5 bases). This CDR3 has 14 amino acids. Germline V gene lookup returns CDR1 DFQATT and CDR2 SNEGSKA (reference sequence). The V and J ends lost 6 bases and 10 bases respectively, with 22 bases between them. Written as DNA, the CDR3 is TGCAGTGCCACCGGTGTGGGTTTTAGGGGCGAGCAGTTCTTC. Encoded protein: CSATGVGFRGEQFF.

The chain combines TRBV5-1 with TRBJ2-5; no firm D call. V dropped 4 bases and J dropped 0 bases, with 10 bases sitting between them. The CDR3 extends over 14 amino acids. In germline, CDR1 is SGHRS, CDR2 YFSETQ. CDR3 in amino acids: CASSAVVDQETQYF. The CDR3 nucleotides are TGCGCCAGCAGCGCGGTGGTAGACCAAGAGACCCAGTACTTC.

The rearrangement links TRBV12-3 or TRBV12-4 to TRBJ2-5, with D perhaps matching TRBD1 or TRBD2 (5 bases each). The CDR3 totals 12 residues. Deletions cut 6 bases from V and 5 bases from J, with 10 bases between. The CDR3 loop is CASRRGEETQYF. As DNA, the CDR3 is TGTGCCAGCAGGAGGGGTGAGGAGACCCAGTACTTC.

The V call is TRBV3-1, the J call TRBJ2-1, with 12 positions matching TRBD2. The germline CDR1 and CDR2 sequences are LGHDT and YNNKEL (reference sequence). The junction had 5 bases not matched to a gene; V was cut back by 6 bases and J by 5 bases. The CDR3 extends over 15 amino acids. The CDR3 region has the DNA TGTGCCAGCAGTCCAGGACTAGCGGGACACAATGAGCAGTTCTTC. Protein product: CASSPGLAGHNEQFF.

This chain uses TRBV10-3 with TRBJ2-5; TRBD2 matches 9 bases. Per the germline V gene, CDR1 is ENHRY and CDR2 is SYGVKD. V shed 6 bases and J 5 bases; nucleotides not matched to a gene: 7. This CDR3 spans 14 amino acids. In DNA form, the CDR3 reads TGTGCCATCAGGTCTGGCGGGGGGGATGAGACCCAGTACTTC. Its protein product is CAIRSGGGDETQYF.

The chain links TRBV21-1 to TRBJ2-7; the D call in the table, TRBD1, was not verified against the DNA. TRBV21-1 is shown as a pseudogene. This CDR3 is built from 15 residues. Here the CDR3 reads CASSIWGRVSHEQYF. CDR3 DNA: TGTGCCAGCAGCATATGGGGCAGGGTGAGCCACGAGCAGTACTTC.

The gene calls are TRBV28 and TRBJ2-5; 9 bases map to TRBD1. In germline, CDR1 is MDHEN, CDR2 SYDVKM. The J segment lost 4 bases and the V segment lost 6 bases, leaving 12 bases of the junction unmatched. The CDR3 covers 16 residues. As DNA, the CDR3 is TGTGCCAGCAGGACGGGACAGGGTTCCCCGCGAGAGACCCAGTACTTC. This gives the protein CASRTGQGSPRETQYF.

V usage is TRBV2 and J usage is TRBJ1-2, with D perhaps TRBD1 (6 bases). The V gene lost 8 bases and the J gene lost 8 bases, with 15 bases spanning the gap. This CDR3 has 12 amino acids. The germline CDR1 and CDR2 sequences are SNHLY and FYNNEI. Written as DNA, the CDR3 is TGTGCCAGCGATACCCGGACAGAGGGCTACACCTTC. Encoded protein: CASDTRTEGYTF.

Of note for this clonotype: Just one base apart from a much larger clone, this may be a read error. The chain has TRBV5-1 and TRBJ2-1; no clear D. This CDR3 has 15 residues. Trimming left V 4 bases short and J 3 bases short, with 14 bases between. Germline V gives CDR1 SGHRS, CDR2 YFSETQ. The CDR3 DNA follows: TGCGCCAGCAGCCTTACTAACGGTGGCTACAATGAGCAGTTCTTC. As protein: CASSLTNGGYNEQFF. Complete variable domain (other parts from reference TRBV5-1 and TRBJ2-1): KAGVTQTPRYLIKTRGQQVTLSCSPISGHRSVSWYQQTPGQGLQFLFEYFSETQRNKGNFPGRFSGRQFSNSRSEMNVSTLELGDSALYLCASSLTNGGYNEQFFGPGTRLTVL.

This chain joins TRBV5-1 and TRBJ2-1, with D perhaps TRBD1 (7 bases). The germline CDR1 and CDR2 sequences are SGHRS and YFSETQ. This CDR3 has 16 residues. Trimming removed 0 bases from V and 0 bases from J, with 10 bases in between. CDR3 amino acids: CASSLGQGGSYNEQFF. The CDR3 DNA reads TGCGCCAGCAGCTTGGGACAGGGAGGCTCCTACAATGAGCAGTTCTTC.

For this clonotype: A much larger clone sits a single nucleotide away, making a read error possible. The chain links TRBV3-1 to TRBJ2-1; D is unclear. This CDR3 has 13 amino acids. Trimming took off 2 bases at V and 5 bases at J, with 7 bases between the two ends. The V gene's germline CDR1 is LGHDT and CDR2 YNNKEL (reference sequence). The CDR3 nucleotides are TGTGCCAGCAGCCAAAAGGGTAACAATGAGCAGTTCTTC. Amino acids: CASSQKGNNEQFF.

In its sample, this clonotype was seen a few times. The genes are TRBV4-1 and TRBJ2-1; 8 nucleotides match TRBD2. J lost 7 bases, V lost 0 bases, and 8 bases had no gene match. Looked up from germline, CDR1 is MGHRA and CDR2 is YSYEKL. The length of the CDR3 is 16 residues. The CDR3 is CASSQDQGLGGNEQFF. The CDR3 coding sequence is TGCGCCAGCAGCCAAGATCAGGGACTAGGTGGGAATGAGCAGTTCTTC.

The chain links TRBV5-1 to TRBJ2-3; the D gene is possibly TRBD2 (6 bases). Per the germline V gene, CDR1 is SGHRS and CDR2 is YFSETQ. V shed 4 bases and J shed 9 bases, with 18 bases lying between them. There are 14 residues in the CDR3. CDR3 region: CASSPGLPTWTQYF. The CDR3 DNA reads TGCGCCAGCAGCCCGGGACTCCCAACCTGGACGCAGTATTTT.

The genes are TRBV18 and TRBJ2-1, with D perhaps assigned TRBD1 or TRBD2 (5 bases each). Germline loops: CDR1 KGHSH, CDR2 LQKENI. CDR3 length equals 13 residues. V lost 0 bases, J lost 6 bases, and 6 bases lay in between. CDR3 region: CASSPPGTNEQFF. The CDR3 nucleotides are TGTGCCAGCTCACCACCCGGGACCAATGAGCAGTTCTTC. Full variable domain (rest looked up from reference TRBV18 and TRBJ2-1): NAGVMQNPRHLVRRRGQEARLRCSPMKGHSHVYWYRQLPEEGLKFMVYLQKENIIDESGMPKERFSAEFPKEGPSILRIQQVVRGDSAAYFCASSPPGTNEQFFGPGTRLTVL.

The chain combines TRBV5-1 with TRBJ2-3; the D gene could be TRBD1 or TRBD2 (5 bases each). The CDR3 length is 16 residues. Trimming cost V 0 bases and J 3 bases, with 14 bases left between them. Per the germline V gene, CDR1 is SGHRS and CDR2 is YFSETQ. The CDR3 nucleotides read TGCGCCAGCAGCTTGGAACGGGGCTCGGGGACAGATACGCAGTATTTT. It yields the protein CASSLERGSGTDTQYF.

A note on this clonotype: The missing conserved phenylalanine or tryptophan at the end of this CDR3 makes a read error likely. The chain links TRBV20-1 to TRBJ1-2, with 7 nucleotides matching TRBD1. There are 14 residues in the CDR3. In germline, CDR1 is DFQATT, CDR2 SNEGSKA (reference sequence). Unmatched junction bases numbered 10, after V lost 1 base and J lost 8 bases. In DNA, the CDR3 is TGCAGTGCTAGAGTGGACAGGAACCAGGGGGGCTACACCCTC. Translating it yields CSARVDRNQGGYTL.